These 11 T cell receptor beta chains were sequenced from one sample in a study of shared clonotypes between healthy human individuals. Clones were sequenced by immunoSEQ multiplex PCR, and TCRdb holds only the in-frame ones, with some missing. The table has around 500,000 clones, 60% to 85% seen once; the top ten hold about an eighth. Source material: PBMCs. The source of these receptors is a woman between 40 and 55 years old in good health. Some clones in this sample may be carry-over from other donors' samples.

This clone came up many times. V is TRBV21-1 and J is TRBJ2-1. TRBV21-1 is a documented pseudogene. The CDR3 loop spans 14 amino acids. In DNA, the CDR3 is TGTGCCAGCAGCCCCTTTAATTCTGGGGATGAGCAGTTCTTC. Amino acid sequence: CASSPFNSGDEQFF.

The genes are TRBV5-1 and TRBJ2-5; D perhaps matches TRBD2 (6 bases). The CDR3 extends over 13 amino acids. Trimming pared 3 bases from V and 2 bases from J, leaving 8 bases between. The germline gives CDR1 SGHRS, CDR2 YFSETQ. The CDR3 loop is CASSWEVQETQYF. The CDR3 bases are TGCGCCAGCAGCTGGGAGGTGCAAGAGACCCAGTACTTC. Supplemented by reference TRBV5-1 and TRBJ2-5, the full variable domain reads KAGVTQTPRYLIKTRGQQVTLSCSPISGHRSVSWYQQTPGQGLQFLFEYFSETQRNKGNFPGRFSGRQFSNSRSEMNVSTLELGDSALYLCASSWEVQETQYFGPGTRLLVL.

This clone was counted a few times. V gene TRBV5-6 combines with J gene TRBJ1-5; tentative D call: TRBD1 (6 bases). The CDR3 is 15 amino acids. The germline V and J ends were trimmed by 1 base and 1 base, with 9 bases remaining between them. The germline V gene has CDR1 SGHDT and CDR2 YYEEEE. DNA for the CDR3: TGTGCCAGCAGCTTGAACAGGGCCAGCAATCAGCCCCAGCATTTT. It specifies CASSLNRASNQPQHF.

Worth noting for this clone: The CDR3 ends on some other residue instead of the conserved phenylalanine or tryptophan, so this is likely a read error. The chain recombines TRBV4-3 with TRBJ2-7, with D perhaps TRBD2 (6 bases). The ends were cut back, 6 bases at V and 0 bases at J, with 15 bases in the middle. The CDR3 runs 15 residues. CDR1 and CDR2 (germline): LGHNA, YSLEER. The CDR3 loop reads CASSELDGSSYEQYL. CDR3 sequence (DNA): TGCGCCAGCAGTGAACTGGACGGGAGCTCCTACGAGCAGTACCTC.

V and J are TRBV19 and TRBJ2-7, with 7 positions matching TRBD1. CDR3 length: 14 amino acids. CDR1 LNHDA and CDR2 SQIVND come from the germline V gene (reference sequence). Unmatched junction bases numbered 5, after V lost 6 bases and J lost 0 bases. The CDR3 protein is CASSLDRASYEQYF. The CDR3 coding sequence is TGTGCCAGTAGCCTAGACAGGGCCTCCTACGAGCAGTACTTC.

This rearrangement joins TRBV18 to TRBJ2-3, with 8 bases matching TRBD2. The CDR3 consists of 15 residues. V shed 3 bases, J shed 4 bases, and the junction held 6 bases outside the gene matches. Germline loops: CDR1 KGHSH, CDR2 LQKENI. The CDR3 is CASSPPPAGADTQYF. CDR3 DNA: TGTGCCAGCTCACCCCCTCCAGCGGGAGCAGATACGCAGTATTTT.

CDR3: CASIRETNTGELFF. As DNA, the CDR3 is TGTGCCAGCATCCGGGAAACGAACACCGGGGAGCTGTTTTTT. This chain uses TRBV6-6 with TRBJ2-2; D perhaps matches TRBD2 (5 bases). The germline V gene has CDR1 MNHNY and CDR2 SVGAGI (reference sequence). The CDR3 sequence is 14 residues long. The germline V and J ends were trimmed by 7 bases and 0 bases, with 9 bases remaining between them.

This clone has ten or more counts. Since no conserved phenylalanine or tryptophan closes the CDR3, a read error is the likely cause. Distinct nucleotide sequences in the sample also encode this CDR3. The chain has TRBV30 and TRBJ1-5, with D perhaps TRBD1 (5 bases). The V gene lost 4 bases and the J gene lost 4 bases, with 11 bases spanning the gap. Germline values: CDR1 GTSNPN, CDR2 SVGIG (reference sequence). The CDR3 contains 13 residues. DNA for the CDR3: TGTGCCTGGAATGTGGGGGGTAATCAGCCCCAGCATGTT. It encodes CAWNVGGNQPQHV.

The rearrangement joins TRBV5-4 to TRBJ2-2; no reliable D call. V lost 1 base, J lost 3 bases, and 7 bases lay in between. Germline lookup yields CDR1 SGHNT and CDR2 YYREEE (reference sequence). This CDR3 contains 14 residues. In DNA, the CDR3 is TGTGCCAGCAGCTTGAGGTCGTACACCGGGGAGCTGTTTTTT. Translated: CASSLRSYTGELFF.

This clone was counted ten times or more. V is TRBV18 and J is TRBJ1-5; 7 bases are a match to TRBD1. The J segment lost 4 bases and the V segment lost 3 bases, leaving 3 bases of the junction unmatched. The CDR3 totals 14 residues. CDR1 and CDR2 from the germline V gene are KGHSH and LQKENI. The CDR3 protein is CASSPGQENQPQHF. The CDR3 region has the DNA TGTGCCAGCTCACCCGGACAGGAGAATCAGCCCCAGCATTTT.

This rearrangement joins TRBV7-2 to TRBJ2-1, with 7 bases lining up with TRBD2. The trim removed 6 bases at V and 0 bases at J, leaving 5 bases unmatched. Germline values: CDR1 SGHTA, CDR2 FQGNSA. The CDR3 covers 15 residues. CDR3 region: CASRQSGNSYNEQFF. The DNA for the CDR3 is TGTGCCAGCAGACAGAGCGGGAACTCCTACAATGAGCAGTTCTTC.